This TCR beta chain is from a study of shared clonotypes between healthy human individuals. Germline CDR1 is WNHNN and CDR2 is SYGVQD (reference sequence). There are 16 residues in the CDR3. J gave up 2 bases and V 2 bases, and 4 bases lay outside the gene matches. Using immunoSEQ multiplex PCR, the repertoire was profiled, and TCRdb retains in-frame clones only, with some absent. The sample includes under 1,100,000 clones, about 80% seen only once; the top ten take roughly 1.4%. Material: memory CD4+ T cells sorted from blood. The subset here: CD45RA-negative fraction. The origin of this receptor is a man younger than 35 in good health. The chain is built from TRBV10-1 and TRBJ2-3; 10 nucleotides match TRBD2. The CDR3 sequence is CASSERGLANTDTQYF. DNA of the CDR3: TGCGCCAGCAGTGAGCGGGGACTAGCGAACACAGATACGCAGTATTTT.